This T cell receptor beta chain was sequenced during a study of identical twins. V lost 6 bases, J lost 4 bases, and 8 bases stayed unmatched. This CDR3 comprises 13 residues. CDR1 and CDR2 from the germline V gene are DFQATT and SNEGSKA (reference sequence). Each CDR3 protein is one row after TCRdb ran MiXCR on the 5' RACE reads. The sample shows around 480,000 distinct CDR3 sequences, 12% to 15% of them seen only once. At least ten counts were recorded for this clonotype. This sample was shared with a second study, whose subject was yellow fever vaccine responses in identical twins.

The receptor's source is a woman aged 18-29 years in good health. The chain combines TRBV20-1 with TRBJ1-2; 7 bases are shared with TRBD1. The sequenced sample was CD4+ T cells sorted from blood. The CDR3 DNA follows: TGCAGTGCCACGACGAGGGGGCTCTATGGCTACACCTTC. As protein: CSATTRGLYGYTF.